This entry lists 13 T cell receptor beta chains sequenced from one sample in a study of human T cells and chemical hapten exposure. MiXCR, run by TCRdb on the RACE reads, gives a single entry per CDR3 protein. The sample gives 45,000 to 65,000 distinct CDR3 sequences, more than 9% of which show up once; 9.6% is in the top ten. Time point noted: pre-sensitization, week 0. Treatment indicated: therapeutic diphenylcyclopropenone sensitization with weekly scalp DPC. Sample: whole blood, taken in connection with sensitization to the hapten diphenylcyclopropenone (DPC). The receptors originated from a man in his forties or fifties with alopecia areata. Some clones in this sample may be carry-over from other donors' samples.

This chain links TRBV28 with TRBJ2-7; 9 positions agree with TRBD1. The length of the CDR3 is 16 residues. The trim removed 7 bases at V and 2 bases at J, leaving 12 bases unmatched. In germline, CDR1 is MDHEN, CDR2 SYDVKM. Written as DNA, the CDR3 is TGTGCCAGCAACGAGATCCGGGACAGGGCCACCTACGAGCAGTACTTC. This codes for CASNEIRDRATYEQYF.

This clonotype occurred many times. V gene TRBV7-9 combines with J gene TRBJ2-2; D gene unclear. There are 14 residues in the CDR3. Trimming took 2 bases from V and 5 from J, leaving 9 bases between them. Germline V gene data show CDR1 as SEHNR and CDR2 as FQNEAQ (reference sequence). The CDR3 sequence: CASSLRAETGELFF. CDR3 bases: TGTGCCAGCAGCTTAAGGGCGGAAACCGGGGAGCTGTTTTTT.

This clonotype was recorded at least ten times. CDR3 sequence (DNA): TGCGCCAGCAGCTTTTCCCAGGGGGCGCCCGGGGCCAACGTCCTGACTTTC. It specifies CASSFSQGAPGANVLTF. V and J are TRBV5-1 and TRBJ2-6, with 8 bases matching TRBD1. The CDR3 runs 17 residues. The V gene end was trimmed by 2 bases and the J gene end by 4 bases; junction bases not matched to a gene: 8. The V gene's germline CDR1 is SGHRS and CDR2 YFSETQ.

J is TRBJ2-1 and V is TRBV6-2 or TRBV6-3; D is unclear. The ends were cut back, 10 bases at V and 5 bases at J, with 15 bases in the middle. The germline CDR1 and CDR2 sequences are MNHEY and SVGEGT. The CDR3 runs to 13 residues. The DNA for the CDR3 is TGTGCCACCCTTTTGCGGAGCAACAATGAGCAGTTCTTC. This codes for CATLLRSNNEQFF.

This clonotype was picked up a small number of times. The chain has TRBV10-3 and TRBJ2-1, with TRBD2 as a possible D gene (5 bases). V was cut by 6 bases and J by 7 bases, with 10 bases left in between. The germline gives CDR1 ENHRY, CDR2 SYGVKD. CDR3 length: 12 amino acids. The CDR3 reads CAIRSLENEQFF. CDR3 sequence (DNA): TGTGCCATCAGGTCACTAGAGAATGAGCAGTTCTTC.

In the case of this clonotype: One end of the junction fails to match germline, which may point to a read error. The chain uses TRBV12-3 or TRBV12-4 and TRBJ2-3; 13 bases are shared with TRBD2. The CDR3 loop spans 15 amino acids. The CDR3 sequence is CASRAPGLAGPRLDF. The CDR3, as DNA: TGTGCCAGCAGGGCCCCGGGACTAGCGGGACCCCGCCTAGATTTT.

There are a few counts of this clonotype. This sequence joins TRBV11-2 and TRBJ2-1, with 13 bases that match TRBD2. Trimming removed 5 bases from V and 9 bases from J; junction bases left unmatched: 13. The CDR3 has 17 residues. Germline CDR1 reads SGHAT; CDR2 reads FQNNGV. CDR3 in DNA: TGTGCCAGCAGCCCCCCCACTAGCGGGAGGGCCTATGGTGAGCAGTTCTTC. Amino acid sequence: CASSPPTSGRAYGEQFF.

CDR3 bases: TGCAGTGCTAGAGCCGGGCCCTGGAACACTGAAGCTTTCTTT. The encoded protein is CSARAGPWNTEAFF. The chain combines TRBV20-1 with TRBJ1-1, with D hard to call. This CDR3 is 14 amino acids long. Germline V lookup: CDR1 DFQATT, CDR2 SNEGSKA (reference sequence). V shed 1 base and J shed 1 base, with 10 bases lying between them.

The chain joins TRBV4-3 to TRBJ2-1; D ambiguous. The V end was cut by 0 bases, the J end by 10 bases, with 13 bases between. Germline V gives CDR1 LGHNA, CDR2 YSLEER. This CDR3 comprises 14 residues. As DNA, the CDR3 is TGCGCCAGCAGCCAAGATCGAGAGGTTAGCGAGCAGTTCTTC. Protein product: CASSQDREVSEQFF.

This clonotype was picked up many times. The chain carries TRBV12-3 or TRBV12-4 and TRBJ2-7; no firm D call. V gave up 0 bases and J gave up 1 base, with 13 bases separating them. This CDR3 is 16 amino acids long. CDR3 coding DNA: TGTGCCAGCAGTTTAGCGCTCGGGCCTGCTTCCTACGAGCAGTACTTC. It specifies CASSLALGPASYEQYF.

This clonotype was counted a few times. The genes are TRBV5-1 and TRBJ2-6; D gene unclear. CDR3 length: 15 amino acids. Trimming removed 4 bases from V and 4 bases from J, with 12 bases in between. Germline V gives CDR1 SGHRS, CDR2 YFSETQ. The chain's CDR3 is CASSRWASGANVLTF. The DNA of the CDR3 is TGCGCCAGCAGCCGTTGGGCGTCCGGGGCCAACGTCCTGACTTTC. Full variable domain (outside the CDR3, taken from reference TRBV5-1 and TRBJ2-6): KAGVTQTPRYLIKTRGQQVTLSCSPISGHRSVSWYQQTPGQGLQFLFEYFSETQRNKGNFPGRFSGRQFSNSRSEMNVSTLELGDSALYLCASSRWASGANVLTFGAGSRLTVL.

The rearrangement joins TRBV20-1 to TRBJ2-3; no reliable D call. Germline V CDR1 and CDR2: DFQATT, SNEGSKA (reference sequence). Trimming took off 6 bases at V and 1 base at J, with 8 bases between the two ends. The CDR3 contains 12 residues. The CDR3 sequence: CSAASGTDTQYF. The DNA of the CDR3 is TGCAGTGCGGCCTCAGGCACAGATACGCAGTATTTT.

This clonotype was counted at least ten times. The rearrangement joins TRBV6-2 or TRBV6-3 to TRBJ1-2; D might be TRBD1 (6 bases). The length of the CDR3 is 15 residues. With 6 bases removed from V and 4 bases from J, the gap between germline ends came to 18 bases. Germline lookup yields CDR1 MNHEY and CDR2 SVGEGT. The CDR3 reads CASSHNEGGGYGYTF. DNA of the CDR3: TGTGCCAGCAGCCACAACGAGGGGGGCGGCTATGGCTACACCTTC.